This entry features one T cell receptor beta chain sequence. This entry belongs to a study of shared clonotypes between healthy human individuals. In germline, CDR1 is SGHDT, CDR2 YYEEEE. V lost 1 base to trimming and J lost 6 bases, with 17 bases between them. The CDR3 has 15 amino acids. Donors, without exception, were Caucasian adults residing in Nashville, Tennessee. Libraries were prepared by immunoSEQ multiplex PCR; TCRdb keeps only in-frame clonotypes and omits some of them. The sample carries about 610,000 clones, approximately 97% recorded once. The receptor's source is a woman aged 30 to 39 in good health. The specimen sequenced was naive CD4+ T cells sorted from blood. Subset of the sample: CD45RA+ positively selected. This rearrangement joins TRBV5-6 to TRBJ2-7; D is unclear. The CDR3, as DNA: TGTGCCAGCAGCTTGCGGCTCAACACCCCCGGCGAGCAGTACTTC. Its protein product is CASSLRLNTPGEQYF. Using reference TRBV5-6 and TRBJ2-7 for the parts outside the CDR3, the full variable domain is DAGVTQSPTHLIKTRGQQVTLRCSPKSGHDTVSWYQQALGQGPQFIFQYYEEEERQRGNFPDRFSGHQFPNYSSELNVNALLLGDSALYLCASSLRLNTPGEQYFGPGTRLTVT.